This TCR beta chain was sequenced in a study of cytomegalovirus exposure and HLA in healthy donors. Study-wide context: The use of the same platform for the 100 to 150 validation repertoires and the 550 to 700 first-cohort repertoires was reported by a later analysis.

General study points: Specificity of a few CMV-associated chains for CMV antigens was verified in vitro. Among TCR beta chains, those listed as cytomegalovirus-associated numbered more than 150. Reportedly, cytomegalovirus status was diagnosed with high sensitivity and specificity.

Of note for this clone: The target antigen is unknown.

The CDR3 totals 13 residues. Trimming left V 0 bases short and J 8 bases short, with 8 bases between. Germline CDR1 SGHNT, CDR2 YYREEE (reference sequence). TCRdb's table, derived via immunoSEQ multiplex PCR, lists solely in-frame clones and lacks some. The table lists some 250,000 clones, 90% of them singletons. Sample: PBMCs. V is TRBV5-4 and J is TRBJ1-4; D unclear. This receptor was identified in a woman in her late teens or twenties in good health and CMV-seronegative. This chain's CDR3 is CASSLAPTEKLFF. The DNA for the CDR3 is TGTGCCAGCAGCTTGGCCCCTACCGAAAAACTGTTTTTT.